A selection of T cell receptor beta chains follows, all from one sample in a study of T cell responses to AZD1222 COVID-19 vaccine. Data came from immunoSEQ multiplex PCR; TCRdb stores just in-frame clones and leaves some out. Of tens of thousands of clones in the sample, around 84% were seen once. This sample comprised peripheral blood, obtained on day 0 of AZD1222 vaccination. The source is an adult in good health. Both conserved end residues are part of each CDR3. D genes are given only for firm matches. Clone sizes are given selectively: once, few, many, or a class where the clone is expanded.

CDR3 protein: CASSQVQRTEAFF; CDR3 DNA: TGCGCCAGCAGCCAAGTACAGCGGACTGAAGCTTTCTTT; D gene: -; clone size: -; V gene: TRBV4-3; J gene: TRBJ1-1
CDR3 protein: CASSPRGDTNEKLFF; CDR3 DNA: TGTGCCAGCTCACCACGGGGGGACACTAATGAAAAACTGTTTTTT; D gene: -; clone size: few; V gene: TRBV18; J gene: TRBJ1-4
CDR3 protein: CASSLYGDTQYF; CDR3 DNA: TGTGCCAGCAGCTTATATGGGGATACGCAGTATTTT; D gene: -; clone size: -; V gene: TRBV7-3; J gene: TRBJ2-3
CDR3 protein: CSVVSPGANVLTF; CDR3 DNA: TGCAGCGTTGTAAGTCCCGGGGCCAACGTCCTGACTTTC; D gene: -; clone size: -; V gene: TRBV29-1; J gene: TRBJ2-6
CDR3 protein: CASSLMGNTEAFF; CDR3 DNA: TGTGCCAGCAGCTTAATGGGGAACACTGAAGCTTTCTTT; D gene: -; clone size: -; V gene: TRBV7-3; J gene: TRBJ1-1
CDR3 protein: CASSLGGGYQETQYF; CDR3 DNA: TGTGCCAGCAGCTTAGGAGGGGGGTACCAAGAGACCCAGTACTTC; D gene: -; clone size: -; V gene: TRBV7-3; J gene: TRBJ2-5
CDR3 protein: CASSSEGVGAFF; CDR3 DNA: TGTGCCAGCAGCAGTGAAGGGGTAGGAGCTTTCTTT; D gene: -; clone size: few; V gene: TRBV28; J gene: TRBJ1-1
CDR3 protein: CATSDPLSLAGSDTQYF; CDR3 DNA: TGTGCCACCAGTGACCCCCTTTCCCTAGCGGGGTCAGATACGCAGTATTTT; D gene: TRBD2; clone size: few; V gene: TRBV24-1; J gene: TRBJ2-3
CDR3 protein: CATDRNNGDTQYF; CDR3 DNA: TGTGCCACCGATAGGAACAACGGGGATACGCAGTATTTT; D gene: -; clone size: -; V gene: TRBV6-5; J gene: TRBJ2-3
CDR3 protein: CASTGTGGLKTQYF; CDR3 DNA: TGTGCCAGCACCGGGACAGGGGGCTTAAAGACCCAGTACTTC; D gene: TRBD1; clone size: -; V gene: TRBV3-1/TRBV3-2; J gene: TRBJ2-5
CDR3 protein: CASSQGAGGILTHEQYF; CDR3 DNA: TGTGCCAGCAGCCAAGGGGCGGGGGGCATACTCACCCACGAGCAGTACTTC; D gene: TRBD2; clone size: -; V gene: TRBV3-1/TRBV3-2; J gene: TRBJ2-7
CDR3 protein: CASSQDGGGNYGYTF; CDR3 DNA: TGCGCCAGCAGCCAAGACGGGGGCGGTAACTATGGCTACACCTTC; D gene: -; clone size: -; V gene: TRBV4-3; J gene: TRBJ1-2
CDR3 protein: CASTRDPNSPLHF; CDR3 DNA: TGTGCCAGTACCCGAGATCCCAATTCACCCCTCCACTTT; D gene: -; clone size: -; V gene: TRBV19; J gene: TRBJ1-6
CDR3 protein: CASSLLGEKLFF; CDR3 DNA: TGTGCCAGCAGTTTGCTTGGTGAAAAACTGTTTTTT; D gene: -; clone size: once; V gene: TRBV28; J gene: TRBJ1-4
CDR3 protein: CATSGRGSTDTQYF; CDR3 DNA: TGTGCCACCAGTGGGAGGGGTAGCACAGATACGCAGTATTTT; D gene: -; clone size: once; V gene: TRBV24-1; J gene: TRBJ2-3
CDR3 protein: CASRASLEGTKGKAFF; CDR3 DNA: TGTGCCAGCAGAGCATCCCTCGAGGGGACCAAAGGGAAAGCTTTCTTT; D gene: -; clone size: -; V gene: TRBV6-4; J gene: TRBJ1-1
CDR3 protein: CASSSDTTYEQYF; CDR3 DNA: TGTGCCAGCAGCTCGGACACCACCTACGAGCAGTACTTC; D gene: -; clone size: -; V gene: TRBV11-2; J gene: TRBJ2-7
CDR3 protein: CASSSGTVYGYTF; CDR3 DNA: TGTGCCAGCAGCTCCGGGACAGTCTATGGCTACACCTTC; D gene: TRBD1; clone size: -; V gene: TRBV5-8; J gene: TRBJ1-2
CDR3 protein: CASSLEAVRGYTF; CDR3 DNA: TGTGCCAGCAGCTTAGAGGCGGTCCGCGGCTACACCTTC; D gene: -; clone size: few; V gene: TRBV11-2; J gene: TRBJ1-2
CDR3 protein: CASSKSWDSYNEQFF; CDR3 DNA: TGTGCCAGCAGCAAAAGTTGGGACTCCTACAATGAGCAGTTCTTC; D gene: -; clone size: -; V gene: TRBV9; J gene: TRBJ2-1
CDR3 protein: CASSPIGGGEFHEQYF; CDR3 DNA: TGTGCCAGCAGCCCGATCGGAGGCGGCGAGTTCCACGAGCAGTACTTC; D gene: -; clone size: -; V gene: TRBV11-2; J gene: TRBJ2-7
CDR3 protein: CASSWGTDTQYF; CDR3 DNA: TGTGCCAGCAGTTGGGGCACAGATACGCAGTATTTT; D gene: -; clone size: -; V gene: TRBV6-5; J gene: TRBJ2-3
CDR3 protein: CASSEGTGGYEQYF; CDR3 DNA: TGTGCCAGCAGTGAAGGGACAGGGGGCTACGAGCAGTACTTC; D gene: TRBD1; clone size: few; V gene: TRBV6-1; J gene: TRBJ2-7
CDR3 protein: CASTSGGAGEQYF; CDR3 DNA: TGTGCCAGCACCTCAGGGGGCGCGGGGGAGCAGTACTTC; D gene: TRBD1; clone size: once; V gene: TRBV6-5; J gene: TRBJ2-7
CDR3 protein: CASSLDGRETQYF; CDR3 DNA: TGCGCCAGCAGCTTGGACGGGAGAGAGACCCAGTACTTC; D gene: -; clone size: -; V gene: TRBV5-1; J gene: TRBJ2-5
CDR3 protein: CASSPPAGGVSGANVLTF; CDR3 DNA: TGTGCCAGCTCACCACCGGCAGGGGGCGTCTCTGGGGCCAACGTCCTGACTTTC; D gene: TRBD1; clone size: -; V gene: TRBV18; J gene: TRBJ2-6
CDR3 protein: CASSPLEAKNIQYF; CDR3 DNA: TGTGCCAGCTCACCATTAGAGGCCAAAAACATTCAGTACTTC; D gene: -; clone size: -; V gene: TRBV18; J gene: TRBJ2-4
CDR3 protein: CASSPRQQETQYF; CDR3 DNA: TGTGCCAGCAGCCCCCGACAGCAAGAGACCCAGTACTTC; D gene: -; clone size: -; V gene: TRBV14; J gene: TRBJ2-5
CDR3 protein: CASTGQGGNEQFF; CDR3 DNA: TGTGCCAGCACAGGACAGGGTGGCAATGAGCAGTTCTTC; D gene: TRBD1; clone size: -; V gene: TRBV6-4; J gene: TRBJ2-1
CDR3 protein: CASSLVSAYEQYF; CDR3 DNA: TGTGCCAGCAGCTTAGTGTCGGCTTACGAGCAGTACTTC; D gene: -; clone size: -; V gene: TRBV7-6; J gene: TRBJ2-7
CDR3 protein: CASRSGTAGQPQHF; CDR3 DNA: TGTGCCAGCAGATCCGGGACGGCCGGTCAGCCCCAGCATTTT; D gene: -; clone size: -; V gene: TRBV5-5; J gene: TRBJ1-5
CDR3 protein: CASRDGASRQEQFF; CDR3 DNA: TGTGCCAGCAGGGATGGGGCTAGCCGTCAGGAGCAGTTCTTC; D gene: -; clone size: -; V gene: TRBV19; J gene: TRBJ2-1
CDR3 protein: CASARPSPGNTIYF; CDR3 DNA: TGTGCCAGTGCCAGGCCTTCCCCTGGAAACACCATATATTTT; D gene: -; clone size: -; V gene: TRBV19; J gene: TRBJ1-3
CDR3 protein: CASSQDFGGRAGGSSSYNEQFF; CDR3 DNA: TGCGCCAGCAGCCAAGATTTTGGTGGTAGGGCGGGAGGCTCTAGCTCCTACAATGAGCAGTTCTTC; D gene: TRBD2; clone size: -; V gene: TRBV4-3; J gene: TRBJ2-1
CDR3 protein: CASSLVDGTDTQYF; CDR3 DNA: TGTGCCAGCAGCTTAGTGGACGGCACAGATACGCAGTATTTT; D gene: -; clone size: -; V gene: TRBV7-9; J gene: TRBJ2-3
CDR3 protein: CASKRQMNTEAFF; CDR3 DNA: TGTGCCAGCAAAAGGCAGATGAACACTGAAGCTTTCTTT; D gene: -; clone size: once; V gene: TRBV28; J gene: TRBJ1-1
CDR3 protein: CASSPRTASGYGYTF; CDR3 DNA: TGCGCCAGCAGCCCCCGAACGGCTTCCGGCTATGGCTACACCTTC; D gene: -; clone size: -; V gene: TRBV5-1; J gene: TRBJ1-2
CDR3 protein: CASSYSSHTEAFF; CDR3 DNA: TGTGCCAGCAGTTACTCGTCGCACACTGAAGCTTTCTTT; D gene: -; clone size: few; V gene: TRBV6-2/TRBV6-3; J gene: TRBJ1-1
CDR3 protein: CASSGQGKEAFF; CDR3 DNA: TGTGCCAGCTCAGGACAGGGGAAAGAAGCTTTCTTT; D gene: TRBD1; clone size: -; V gene: TRBV18; J gene: TRBJ1-1